One and the same sample provided the 24 T cell receptor beta chains below, sequenced in a study of T-cell memory formation after mild COVID-19. MiXCR was run by TCRdb on the 5' RACE reads, yielding one entry per CDR3 protein. The sample yields 250,000 or so distinct CDR3 sequences, around 17% seen once. Sequencing used PBMCs or a T cell subset sorted from them (not recorded which). Receptors were obtained from a man younger than 35 who had mild COVID-19 (a few samples of this study predate the infection). Cell type and time point are not known.

This clonotype has only a few counts. The chain uses TRBV7-9 and TRBJ2-3; D is ambiguous. Germline CDR1 is SEHNR and CDR2 is FQNEAQ (reference sequence). V lost 2 bases to trimming and J lost 2 bases, with 11 bases between them. The CDR3 contains 15 residues. This chain's CDR3 is CASSLRGGTTDTQYF. The CDR3 bases are TGTGCCAGCAGCTTACGCGGCGGAACCACAGATACGCAGTATTTT.

J is TRBJ2-3 and V is TRBV7-2; 10 bases fit TRBD2. The CDR3 spans 16 residues. V lost 3 bases to trimming and J lost 6 bases; unmatched junction nucleotides: 9. Germline assignment: CDR1 SGHTA and CDR2 FQGNSA. The CDR3 DNA sequence: TGTGCCAGCAGCTTTCGCTTAGCGGGGGGTGGGGATACGCAGTATTTT. Protein product: CASSFRLAGGGDTQYF.

This clonotype was detected only a few times. The chain employs TRBV5-5 and TRBJ1-2; no firm D call. The V gene's germline CDR1 is SGHKS and CDR2 YYEKEE (reference sequence). This CDR3 is 15 amino acids long. V lost 1 base and J lost 2, with 12 bases in between. For the CDR3, the DNA is TGTGCCAGCAGCTTGCTTATCGGACTAAACTATGGCTACACCTTC. This gives the protein CASSLLIGLNYGYTF. The whole variable domain, remainder taken from reference TRBV5-5 and TRBJ1-2, is DAGVTQSPTHLIKTRGQQVTLRCSPISGHKSVSWYQQVLGQGPQFIFQYYEKEERGRGNFPDRFSARQFPNYSSELNVNALLLGDSALYLCASSLLIGLNYGYTFGSGTRLTVV.

This sequence joins TRBV10-3 and TRBJ1-6; unclear D gene. The CDR3 is made up of 12 amino acids. The V gene's germline CDR1 is ENHRY and CDR2 SYGVKD. Trimming took off 10 bases at V and 10 bases at J, with 14 bases between the two ends. The CDR3 here is CATGLGNSPLHF. The DNA for the CDR3 is TGTGCCACCGGTCTGGGGAACTCACCCCTCCACTTT.

J is TRBJ2-4 and V is TRBV5-1; D remains unclear. The CDR3 is 13 residues long. The ends were cut back, 0 bases at V and 8 bases at J, with 9 bases in the middle. The germline gives CDR1 SGHRS, CDR2 YFSETQ. The CDR3 is CASSLGQAYIQYF. In DNA, the CDR3 is TGCGCCAGCAGCTTGGGGCAGGCGTACATTCAGTACTTC.

The V call is TRBV28, the J call TRBJ2-4, with D possibly being TRBD2 (6 bases). The CDR3 is made up of 14 amino acids. Germline CDR1 is MDHEN and CDR2 is SYDVKM. The V end was cut by 3 bases, the J end by 3 bases, with 9 bases between. The CDR3 DNA reads as TGTGCCAGCAGTTTTTCGCGGGGCAAAAACATTCAGTACTTC. Its translation is CASSFSRGKNIQYF.

The chain is built from TRBV4-2 and TRBJ1-1; D not certain. CDR3 length: 14 amino acids. The ends were cut back, 1 base at V and 4 bases at J, with 10 bases in the middle. Germline V gene data show CDR1 as LGHNA and CDR2 as YNFKEQ. The CDR3 DNA sequence: TGTGCCAGCAGCCAAGTCTCGTTCGGCACTGAAGCTTTCTTT. Translating it yields CASSQVSFGTEAFF.

This clonotype has more than one count but fewer than ten. This chain connects TRBV5-6 to TRBJ2-7, with D perhaps assigned TRBD1 or TRBD2 (5 bases each). This CDR3 is 14 amino acids long. Germline lookup yields CDR1 SGHDT and CDR2 YYEEEE. Trimming shortened V by 7 bases and J by 0 bases, and 14 bases separated the two germline ends. CDR3 amino acids: CASSGTGNSYEQYF. CDR3 nucleotides: TGTGCCAGCTCGGGGACGGGGAACTCCTACGAGCAGTACTTC.

V gene TRBV5-8 combines with J gene TRBJ2-1; either TRBD1 or TRBD2 may fit D (6 bases each). The CDR3 runs 13 residues. The germline V and J ends were trimmed by 4 bases and 9 bases, with 14 bases remaining between them. Germline CDR1 and CDR2: SGHTS and YDEGEE. CDR3 nucleotide sequence: TGTGCCAGCAGCGGCGGGACACTGGGTGAGCAGTTCTTC. It is translated as CASSGGTLGEQFF.

The sample holds many counts of this clonotype. The CDR3 nucleotides read TGCGCCAGCAGCTTGGGGGCTAGCTTCTACAATGAGCAGTTCTTC. This translates into CASSLGASFYNEQFF. The V and J genes are TRBV5-1 and TRBJ2-1; D may be TRBD2 (5 bases). CDR1 SGHRS and CDR2 YFSETQ come from the germline V gene. Trimming removed 0 bases from V and 3 bases from J, with 10 bases in between. The CDR3 extends over 15 amino acids.

This chain links TRBV18 with TRBJ2-1; no reliable D call. V was trimmed by 4 bases and J by 10 bases, leaving 11 bases between them. Per germline, CDR1 KGHSH and CDR2 LQKENI. CDR3 length: 12 residues. The CDR3 DNA follows: TGTGCCAGCTCACACGAAAGATCGGAGCAGTTCTTC. This encodes CASSHERSEQFF.

The rearrangement joins TRBV12-3 or TRBV12-4 to TRBJ1-6; D call uncertain. This CDR3 has 15 amino acids. V was clipped by 0 bases and J by 7 bases, with 10 bases between them. The CDR3 region has the DNA TGTGCCAGCAGTTTAGCGCTAGCCGGGAATTCACCCCTCCACTTT. Residues: CASSLALAGNSPLHF.

The chain joins TRBV2 to TRBJ1-5; D gene unclear. The CDR3 consists of 13 residues. Germline V gives CDR1 SNHLY, CDR2 FYNNEI. The V end was cut by 7 bases, the J end by 1 base, with 8 bases between. The CDR3 reads CASKDLSNQPQHF. In DNA, the CDR3 is TGTGCCAGCAAGGACTTAAGCAATCAGCCCCAGCATTTT.

This clonotype was picked up one time. CDR3 amino acids: CASSYSTGTGAGYTF. The CDR3 nucleotides are TGTGCCAGCAGTTACTCGACCGGGACAGGGGCTGGCTACACCTTC. The chain combines TRBV6-6 with TRBJ1-2, with 10 bases matching TRBD1. V shed 0 bases and J 7 bases; nucleotides not matched to a gene: 5. From germline, CDR1 is MNHNY and CDR2 SVGAGI (reference sequence). CDR3 length equals 15 residues.

The chain is built from TRBV6-5 and TRBJ2-5; a possible D gene is TRBD2 (5 bases). The CDR3 spans 14 residues. In germline, CDR1 is MNHEY, CDR2 SVGAGI. The V and J ends lost 10 bases and 5 bases respectively, with 20 bases between them. CDR3 loop: CATSFVAPGETQYF. The DNA of the CDR3 is TGTGCCACTAGCTTCGTAGCTCCCGGGGAGACCCAGTACTTC.

Only a few counts were recorded for this clonotype. CDR3 bases: TGTGCCAGCAGTTTGGCCAAGAATCAGCCCCAGCATTTT. It encodes CASSLAKNQPQHF. The rearrangement uses TRBV6-6 and TRBJ1-5; D ambiguous. The germline V gene encodes CDR1 MNHNY and CDR2 SVGAGI (reference sequence). The CDR3 has 13 residues. Trimming left V 4 bases short and J 4 bases short, with 8 bases between.

This clonotype has ten or more counts. The rearrangement uses TRBV5-5 and TRBJ2-7, with 7 bases identical to TRBD2. CDR1 and CDR2 from the germline V gene are SGHKS and YYEKEE (reference sequence). V lost 2 bases and J lost 4; bases outside the gene matches: 9. This CDR3 is 15 amino acids long. In DNA, the CDR3 is TGTGCCAGCAGCTTCCTCGGGGGGATGAGGTACGAGCAGTACGTC. It encodes CASSFLGGMRYEQYV.

This chain joins TRBV29-1 and TRBJ2-1; D is uncertain. This CDR3 has 9 amino acids. Per the germline V gene, CDR1 is SQVTM and CDR2 is ANQGSEA. Trimming pared 4 bases from V and 8 bases from J, leaving 3 bases between. The CDR3 bases are TGCAGCGTTGGGGATGAGCAGTTCTTC. Translating it yields CSVGDEQFF.

This rearrangement joins TRBV6-5 to TRBJ2-7; either TRBD1 or TRBD2 may supply D (5 bases each). The V end was cut by 2 bases, the J end by 4 bases, with 12 bases between. Germline V gene data show CDR1 as MNHEY and CDR2 as SVGAGI. This CDR3 is built from 14 residues. The CDR3 loop is CASSYARDGYEQYF. CDR3 DNA: TGTGCCAGCAGTTACGCCAGGGACGGGTACGAGCAGTACTTC.

In its sample, this clonotype was seen a few times. The V call is TRBV29-1, the J call TRBJ2-1, with D perhaps TRBD1 (5 bases). Germline CDR1 SQVTM, CDR2 ANQGSEA. The V and J ends lost 4 bases and 2 bases respectively, with 9 bases between them. The CDR3 extends over 13 amino acids. CDR3 region: CSVAPGTYNEQFF. CDR3 DNA: TGCAGCGTTGCACCAGGGACCTACAATGAGCAGTTCTTC.

This clonotype appeared a few times. V is TRBV5-1 and J is TRBJ2-5, with TRBD1 matching 7 bases. CDR3 length: 15 residues. The V and J ends lost 0 bases and 5 bases, in that order; junction bases with no gene match: 7. Germline V gene data show CDR1 as SGHRS and CDR2 as YFSETQ. Here the CDR3 DNA reads TGCGCCAGCAGCTTGGGGCAGGGGGAGTCGGAGACCCAGTACTTC. It encodes CASSLGQGESETQYF.

This chain connects TRBV15 to TRBJ1-2; 7 positions match TRBD1. The germline V gene encodes CDR1 LNHNV and CDR2 YYDKDF (reference sequence). V lost 3 bases to trimming and J lost 8 bases; unmatched junction nucleotides: 3. The CDR3 consists of 12 residues. This CDR3 reads CATSRTGNGYTF. The CDR3 region has the DNA TGTGCCACCAGCAGGACAGGGAACGGCTACACCTTC.

This clonotype has only a few counts. The genes are TRBV10-3 and TRBJ1-1; D gene unclear. V lost 0 bases and J lost 0, with 8 bases in between. The CDR3 spans 15 residues. From germline, CDR1 is ENHRY and CDR2 SYGVKD. The CDR3: CAISESNSLNTEAFF. CDR3 coding DNA: TGTGCCATCAGTGAGTCTAACAGTCTGAACACTGAAGCTTTCTTT.

This clonotype was seen a handful of times. The CDR3 coding sequence is TGCAGCGTTGAAGGAGATAGCGGGGGGGCCATGTATGGCACAGATACGCAGTATTTT. This gives the protein CSVEGDSGGAMYGTDTQYF. The chain combines TRBV29-1 with TRBJ2-3, with 11 bases fitting TRBD2. The trim removed 1 base at V and 1 base at J, leaving 13 bases unmatched. The CDR3 runs to 19 residues. From germline, CDR1 is SQVTM and CDR2 ANQGSEA.